The T cell receptor (beta chain) under discussion was sequenced for a study of CD4 T cells in relation to SARS-CoV-2 and coronaviruses. At the level of the study: TCR beta CDR3s were sequenced after approximately ten-day antigen culture of PBMCs. The negative reference was HIV-1 Nef peptide pool or peptide-free culture. The restricting HLA molecule for shared crossreactive spike epitopes was mapped.

Study findings and constraints: The cross-reactivity analysis covered only spike protein, not other viral proteins.

Libraries were prepared by immunoSEQ multiplex PCR; TCRdb keeps only in-frame clonotypes and omits some of them. The profile shows about 27,000 clones, 60% to 85% of them singletons. This CDR3 comprises 14 residues. Germline lookup yields CDR1 ENHRY and CDR2 SYGVKD. V was pared by 4 bases and J by 8 bases, with 7 bases of the junction left unmatched. To note about this clone: Its target is unknown.

Before the COVID-19 pandemic, during about 2010-2018, CD4+ T cells were taken from unexposed donors. CD4+ T cells were isolated from the cells after around 10 days of culture. The rearrangement links TRBV10-3 to TRBJ1-4, with 7 bases lining up with TRBD1. This clonotype was obtained from a human donor in good health. The sequencing input was CD4+ T cells from PBMCs, cultured in vitro. The CDR3 DNA sequence: TGTGCCATCAGTGGGGACAGTCTAGGGGAAAAACTGTTTTTT. Translating it yields CAISGDSLGEKLFF.